The 5 T cell receptor beta chains below were found in one sample sequenced in a study of blood T cell repertoires in COVID-19. The protocol was immunoSEQ multiplex PCR, while the TCRdb copy is restricted to in-frame clones and leaves out a portion. The sample includes more than 150,000 clones, 80% to 90% of them seen just once. Sequenced sample: PBMCs or T cells enriched from blood (not recorded which). The receptors shown here come from a man in his forties who had recovered from COVID-19.

The chain recombines TRBV18 with TRBJ2-5; weak D call: TRBD2 (6 bases). Trimming shortened V by 3 bases and J by 5 bases, and 22 bases separated the two germline ends. Germline V CDR1 and CDR2: KGHSH, LQKENI. This CDR3 is built from 17 residues. The DNA for the CDR3 is TGTGCCAGCTCACCCGCTGAACGGGAGAAATATTTGGAGACCCAGTACTTC. Amino acid sequence: CASSPAEREKYLETQYF. Combining the CDR3 with reference TRBV18 and TRBJ2-5 gives the whole variable domain NAGVMQNPRHLVRRRGQEARLRCSPMKGHSHVYWYRQLPEEGLKFMVYLQKENIIDESGMPKERFSAEFPKEGPSILRIQQVVRGDSAAYFCASSPAEREKYLETQYFGPGTRLLVL.

This chain's CDR3 is CASSPPSLQGIHRGYTF. CDR3 nucleotides: TGTGCCAGCTCACCACCTTCGTTGCAGGGGATCCACCGGGGCTACACCTTC. This rearrangement joins TRBV18 to TRBJ1-2; the D gene is possibly TRBD1 (6 bases). The CDR3 has 17 amino acids. The V and J ends lost 0 bases and 8 bases respectively, with 22 bases between them. Germline V gives CDR1 KGHSH, CDR2 LQKENI.

This clone was seen a single time. This chain uses TRBV7-9 with TRBJ2-1; 10 bases agree with TRBD1. The CDR3 spans 17 residues. From germline, CDR1 is SEHNR and CDR2 FQNEAQ (reference sequence). V gave up 5 bases and J gave up 0 bases; unmatched junction bases: 7. This CDR3 is CASSPRTGGSSYNEQFF. DNA for the CDR3: TGTGCCAGCAGCCCCCGGACAGGGGGTAGCTCCTACAATGAGCAGTTCTTC.

CDR3: CASSGQGLGYTF. CDR3 nucleotides: TGTGCCAGCAGCGGACAGGGCCTTGGCTACACCTTC. V usage is TRBV2 and J usage is TRBJ1-2; 8 bases line up with TRBD1. In germline, CDR1 is SNHLY, CDR2 FYNNEI. CDR3 length: 12 amino acids. V gave up 6 bases and J gave up 7 bases; unmatched junction bases: 4.

This chain joins TRBV27 and TRBJ1-1; 9 positions agree with TRBD1. J lost 10 bases, V lost 5 bases, and 11 bases had no gene match. Germline loops: CDR1 MNHEY, CDR2 SMNVEV (reference sequence). The CDR3 is made up of 14 amino acids. The CDR3 DNA follows: TGTGCCAGCAGTGGACCGGGACAGGGACCAGGAGCTTTCTTT. Its translation: CASSGPGQGPGAFF.